This T cell receptor (beta chain) was found in a study of blood T cell repertoires in COVID-19. Study information: Collection of acute and convalescent COVID-19 samples took place in the United States, Italy and Spain. The cDNA or gDNA used as material had been derived from T cells, B-cell-depleted T cells, or PBMCs.

The CDR3 spans 12 residues. With 6 bases removed from V and 1 base from J, the gap between germline ends came to 6 bases. The germline V gene has CDR1 LNHNV and CDR2 YYDKDF (reference sequence). Original processing methods: Amplification of reference gene primers provided the estimated nucleated cell counts. Clones were read by immunoSEQ multiplex PCR, and TCRdb kept only the in-frame ones, dropping some. The D gene and trimming were derived from the DNA, and the V and J assignments and clone size from that table. The sample consists of under 200,000 clones, about 85% of them appearing once. The chain employs TRBV15 and TRBJ1-1, with D unclear. The specimen was peripheral blood. This clonotype was obtained from a woman older than 75 with acute or convalescent COVID-19. For the CDR3, the DNA is TGTGCCACCAGTTGGAGGAACACTGAAGCTTTCTTT. Protein: CATSWRNTEAFF.